The following is a TCR beta chain sequence with its context. This CDR3 has 16 residues. The germline V gene has CDR1 SNHLY and CDR2 FYNNEI. Trimming took 6 bases from V and 2 from J, leaving 17 bases between them. Nominally healthy donors were sampled, though unrecorded immune exposures were likely. These data are taken from a study of cytomegalovirus exposure and HLA in healthy donors. Study information: Around 180 million T cells yielded approximately 110 million unique TCR beta sequences in earlier analysis. Unique TCRs from HLA-typed donors, some 85 million of them, were held in an early data release.

The PCR contained 60 Vbeta and 13 Jbeta primers. Sequencing used immunoSEQ multiplex PCR; TCRdb keeps in-frame clones, though not all of them. The top ten clones hold almost 8.5% of a sample with roughly 120,000 clones, 67% of them seen once. Sequences were obtained from PBMCs. This rearrangement joins TRBV2 to TRBJ1-5; weak D call: TRBD1 (6 bases). The source of this sequence is a young man in good health and CMV-seropositive. The CDR3 spells CASRADRTVGNQPQHF. In nucleotides, the CDR3 is TGTGCCAGCAGAGCCGACAGGACCGTAGGCAATCAGCCCCAGCATTTT.